This T cell receptor beta chain was recovered during a study of blood T cell repertoires in COVID-19. Overall study: COVID-19 samples collected from the United States, Italy and Spain covered acute and convalescent phases. PBMCs, B-cell-depleted T cells, or T cells provided the cDNA or gDNA that made up the material.

As processed by the authors: Reference gene primers were amplified, and this amplification served to estimate nucleated cell counts. Repertoires were generated with immunoSEQ multiplex PCR, while TCRdb's copy carries only in-frame clones and drops some. That table supplies the V and J calls and clone size; D and trimming were determined from the DNA. The repertoire consists of about 170,000 clones, with around 85% occurring once and the leading ten covering roughly 1.1%. CDR1 is LGHDT, CDR2 YNNKEL, per germline (reference sequence). The CDR3 sequence is 11 residues long. Trimming pared 2 bases from V and 8 bases from J, leaving 7 bases between.

This sequence originates from a man aged 55 to 70 who had recovered from COVID-19. The sequenced sample was peripheral blood. This chain links TRBV3-1 (or the pseudogene TRBV3-2) with TRBJ2-7; no definite D call. CDR3 protein: CASSQLHQQYF. CDR3 DNA sequence: TGTGCCAGCAGCCAATTACACCAGCAGTACTTC.